This TCR beta chain was retrieved from a study of cytomegalovirus exposure and HLA in healthy donors. The table lists this clone with a few counts. Antigen unknown. The CDR3 length is 15 residues. The germline V gene has CDR1 MGHDK and CDR2 SYGVNS. With 1 base clipped from V and 2 bases from J, the junction kept 3 bases outside the gene matches. Points from the study as a whole: Reportedly, HLA-A and HLA-B alleles of most subjects were accurately predicted from TCR beta.

Primers included in the PCR were 60 Vbeta and 13 Jbeta primers. Repertoires were generated with immunoSEQ multiplex PCR, while TCRdb's copy carries only in-frame clones and drops some. The table lists approximately 260,000 clones, around four fifths of them singletons. Sequences were obtained from PBMCs. This chain connects TRBV25-1 to TRBJ1-2; TRBD1 aligns across 8 bases. The receptor's source is a woman aged 40 to 50 in good health and CMV-seropositive. CDR3 nucleotide sequence: TGTGCCAGCAGTGAATCGGGACAGGCGAACTATGGCTACACCTTC. Translation gives CASSESGQANYGYTF.